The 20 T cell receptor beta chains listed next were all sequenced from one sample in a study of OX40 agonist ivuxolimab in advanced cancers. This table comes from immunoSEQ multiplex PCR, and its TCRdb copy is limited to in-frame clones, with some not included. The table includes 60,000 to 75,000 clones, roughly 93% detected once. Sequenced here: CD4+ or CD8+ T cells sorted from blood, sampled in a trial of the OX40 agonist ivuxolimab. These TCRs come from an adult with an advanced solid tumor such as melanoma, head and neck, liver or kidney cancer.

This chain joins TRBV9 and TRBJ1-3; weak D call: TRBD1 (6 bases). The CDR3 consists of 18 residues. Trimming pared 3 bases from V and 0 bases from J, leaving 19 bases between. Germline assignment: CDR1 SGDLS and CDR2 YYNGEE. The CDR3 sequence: CASSDRLRDNDSGNTIYF. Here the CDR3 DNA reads TGTGCCAGCAGCGATAGACTCCGGGACAATGACTCTGGAAACACCATATATTTT.

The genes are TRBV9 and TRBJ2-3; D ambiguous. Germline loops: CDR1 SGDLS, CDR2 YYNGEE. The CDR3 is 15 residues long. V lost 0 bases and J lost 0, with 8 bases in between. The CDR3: CASSVGTTSTDTQYF. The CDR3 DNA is TGTGCCAGCAGCGTAGGGACGACTAGCACAGATACGCAGTATTTT.

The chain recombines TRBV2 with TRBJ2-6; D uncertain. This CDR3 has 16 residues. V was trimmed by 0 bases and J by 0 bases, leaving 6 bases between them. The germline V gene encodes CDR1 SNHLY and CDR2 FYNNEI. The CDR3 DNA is TGTGCCAGCAGTGAAGCCTGGCGCTCTGGGGCCAACGTCCTGACTTTC. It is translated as CASSEAWRSGANVLTF.

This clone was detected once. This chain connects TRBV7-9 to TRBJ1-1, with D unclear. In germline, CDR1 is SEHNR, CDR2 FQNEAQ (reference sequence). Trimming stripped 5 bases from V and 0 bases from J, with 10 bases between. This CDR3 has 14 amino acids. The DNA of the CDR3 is TGTGCCAGCAGCCAGAGGAGCGTGAACACTGAAGCTTTCTTT. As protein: CASSQRSVNTEAFF.

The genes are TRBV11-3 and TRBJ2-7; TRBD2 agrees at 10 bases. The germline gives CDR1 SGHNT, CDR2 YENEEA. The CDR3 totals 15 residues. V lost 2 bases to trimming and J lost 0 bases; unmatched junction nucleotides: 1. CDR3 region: CASSLPSGSSYEQYF. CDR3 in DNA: TGTGCCAGCAGCTTACCTAGCGGGAGCTCCTACGAGCAGTACTTC. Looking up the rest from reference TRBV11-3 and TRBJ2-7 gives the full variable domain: EAGVVQSPRYKIIEKKQPVAFWCNPISGHNTLYWYLQNLGQGPELLIRYENEEAVDDSQLPKDRFSAERLKGVDSTLKIQPAELGDSAVYLCASSLPSGSSYEQYFGPGTRLTVT.

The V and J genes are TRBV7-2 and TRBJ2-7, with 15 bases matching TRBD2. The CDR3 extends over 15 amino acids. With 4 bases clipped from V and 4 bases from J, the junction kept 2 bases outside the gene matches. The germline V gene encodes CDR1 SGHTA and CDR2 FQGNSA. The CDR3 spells CASSSGTSGRYEQYF. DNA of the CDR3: TGTGCCAGCAGCTCTGGGACTAGCGGGAGGTACGAGCAGTACTTC.

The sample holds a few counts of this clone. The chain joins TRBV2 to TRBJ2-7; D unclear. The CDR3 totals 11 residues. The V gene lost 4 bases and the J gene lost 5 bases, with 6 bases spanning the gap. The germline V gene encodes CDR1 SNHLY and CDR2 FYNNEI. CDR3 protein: CASSALDEQYF. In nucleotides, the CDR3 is TGTGCCAGCAGTGCCCTCGACGAGCAGTACTTC.

CDR3 nucleotides: TGTGCCAGCAGTGACGTCGAGACATACGCTAACTATGGCTACACCTTC. Residues: CASSDVETYANYGYTF. J is TRBJ1-2 and V is TRBV2; no definite D call. V gave up 3 bases and J gave up 0 bases, with 14 bases separating them. The germline V gene has CDR1 SNHLY and CDR2 FYNNEI. This CDR3 contains 16 residues.

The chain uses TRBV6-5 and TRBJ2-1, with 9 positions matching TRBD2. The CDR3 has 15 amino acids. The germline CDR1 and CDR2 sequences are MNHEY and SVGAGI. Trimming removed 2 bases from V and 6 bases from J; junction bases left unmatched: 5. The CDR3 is CASSYEAGGGNEQFF. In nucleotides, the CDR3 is TGTGCCAGCAGTTACGAAGCGGGAGGAGGCAATGAGCAGTTCTTC.

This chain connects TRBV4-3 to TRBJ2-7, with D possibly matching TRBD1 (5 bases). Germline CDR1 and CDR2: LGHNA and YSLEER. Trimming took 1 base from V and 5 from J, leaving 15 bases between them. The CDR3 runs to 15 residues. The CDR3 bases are TGCGCCAGCAGCCAAGGGATAGGGGCGAGAAACGAGCAGTACTTC. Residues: CASSQGIGARNEQYF.

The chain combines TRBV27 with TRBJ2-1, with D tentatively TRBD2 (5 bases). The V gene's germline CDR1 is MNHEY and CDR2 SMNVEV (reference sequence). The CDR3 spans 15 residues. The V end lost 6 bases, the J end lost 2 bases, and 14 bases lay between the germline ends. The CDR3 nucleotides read TGTGCCAGCAGCCCACTAGGTTATACCTACAATGAGCAGTTCTTC. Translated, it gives CASSPLGYTYNEQFF.

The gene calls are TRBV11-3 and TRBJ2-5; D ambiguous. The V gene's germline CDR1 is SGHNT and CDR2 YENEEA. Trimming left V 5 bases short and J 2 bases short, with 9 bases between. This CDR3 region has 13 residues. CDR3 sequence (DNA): TGTGCCAGCAGCCGTTCTACACAAGAGACCCAGTACTTC. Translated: CASSRSTQETQYF.

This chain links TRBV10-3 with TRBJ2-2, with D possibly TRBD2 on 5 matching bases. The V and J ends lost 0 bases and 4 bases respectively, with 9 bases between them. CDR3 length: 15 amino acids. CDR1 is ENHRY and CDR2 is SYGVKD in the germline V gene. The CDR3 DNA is TGTGCCATCAGTGAGTCGAGGACTTTCACCGGGGAGCTGTTTTTT. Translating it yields CAISESRTFTGELFF.

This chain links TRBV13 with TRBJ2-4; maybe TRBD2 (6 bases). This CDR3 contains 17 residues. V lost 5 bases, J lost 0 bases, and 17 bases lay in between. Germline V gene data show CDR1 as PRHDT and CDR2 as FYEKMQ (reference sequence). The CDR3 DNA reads TGTGCCAGCAGCCCCCGGGGGTCCCAGGGAGCCAAAAACATTCAGTACTTC. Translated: CASSPRGSQGAKNIQYF.

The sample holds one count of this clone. CDR3 sequence (DNA): TGTGCCAGCTCACACGGACCCGTCTACGAGCAGTACTTC. Translated: CASSHGPVYEQYF. This chain uses TRBV18 with TRBJ2-7; no reliable D call. Germline loops: CDR1 KGHSH, CDR2 LQKENI. V was cut by 4 bases and J by 3 bases, with 10 bases left in between. CDR3 length: 13 amino acids.

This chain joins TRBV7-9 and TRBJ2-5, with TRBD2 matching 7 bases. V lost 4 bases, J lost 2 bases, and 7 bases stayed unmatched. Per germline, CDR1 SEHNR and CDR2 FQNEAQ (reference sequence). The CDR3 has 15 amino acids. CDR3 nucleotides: TGTGCCAGCAGCTCCCGAGAGCGGGATCAAGAGACCCAGTACTTC. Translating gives CASSSRERDQETQYF.

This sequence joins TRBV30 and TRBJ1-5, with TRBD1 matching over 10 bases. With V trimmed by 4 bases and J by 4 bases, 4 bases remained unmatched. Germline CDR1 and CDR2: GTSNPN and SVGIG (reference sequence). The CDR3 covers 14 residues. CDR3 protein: CAWNPGQGNQPQHF. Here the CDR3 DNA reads TGTGCCTGGAACCCGGGACAGGGGAATCAGCCCCAGCATTTT. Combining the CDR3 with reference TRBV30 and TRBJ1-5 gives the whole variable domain SQTIHQWPATLVQPVGSPLSLECTVEGTSNPNLYWYRQAAGRGLQLLFYSVGIGQISSEVPQNLSASRPQDRQFILSSKKLLLSDSGFYLCAWNPGQGNQPQHFGDGTRLSIL.

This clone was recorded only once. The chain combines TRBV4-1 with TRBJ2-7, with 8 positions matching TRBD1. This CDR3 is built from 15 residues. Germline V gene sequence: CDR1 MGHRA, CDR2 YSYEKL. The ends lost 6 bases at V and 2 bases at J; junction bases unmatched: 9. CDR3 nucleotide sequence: TGCGCCAGCAGTTCCGGGACAGGTTTGACCTACGAGCAGTACTTC. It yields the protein CASSSGTGLTYEQYF.

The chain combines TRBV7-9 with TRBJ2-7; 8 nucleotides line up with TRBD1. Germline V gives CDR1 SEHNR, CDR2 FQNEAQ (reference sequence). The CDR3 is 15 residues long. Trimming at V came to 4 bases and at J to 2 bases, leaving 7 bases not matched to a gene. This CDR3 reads CASSSPGTGAYEQYF. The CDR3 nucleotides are TGTGCCAGCAGCTCCCCCGGGACAGGAGCCTACGAGCAGTACTTC.

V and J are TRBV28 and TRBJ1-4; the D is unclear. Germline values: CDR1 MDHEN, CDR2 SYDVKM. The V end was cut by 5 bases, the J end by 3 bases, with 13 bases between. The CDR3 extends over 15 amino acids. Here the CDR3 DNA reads TGTGCCAGCAGTCCCCGGACTTTGGCTAATGAAAAACTGTTTTTT. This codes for CASSPRTLANEKLFF.